This T cell receptor (beta chain) was documented in a study of shared clonotypes between healthy human individuals. Method: immunoSEQ multiplex PCR; TCRdb's copy keeps in-frame clones and lacks some. The sample contains about 490,000 clones, less than 80% of which appear only once. Genomic DNA came from about 97 million PBMCs in unsorted samples. Looked up from germline, CDR1 is SEHNR and CDR2 is FQNEAQ (reference sequence). This CDR3 spans 16 amino acids. The ends lost 1 base at V and 4 bases at J; junction bases unmatched: 6. V usage is TRBV7-9 and J usage is TRBJ2-5, with TRBD2 matching over 10 bases. The origin of this receptor is a woman aged 40 to 50 in good health. Some clones in this sample may be carry-over from other donors' samples. Sequencing input: PBMCs. In nucleotides, the CDR3 is TGTGCCAGCAGCTTAGGATCTAGCGGGAGAGGAGAGACCCAGTACTTC. This codes for CASSLGSSGRGETQYF.